This entry describes one T cell receptor beta chain. Antigen unknown. The cohort excluded patients with autoimmune disease history or systemic immunosuppression. CDR3 length: 11 amino acids. Between the trimmed V and J ends, which lost 1 base and 8 bases, there was a span of 9 bases. Per the germline V gene, CDR1 is DFQATT and CDR2 is SNEGSKA (reference sequence). The sample originates from a study of OX40 agonist ivuxolimab in advanced cancers. Study-wide context: Those enrolled were roughly 80% male, with a mean age of around 55 years and ages from roughly 20 to 85. Three individuals attained partial responses, comprising one hepatocellular carcinoma case and two cutaneous melanoma cases.

TCRdb's table, derived via immunoSEQ multiplex PCR, lists solely in-frame clones and lacks some. Counted here are about 69,000 clones, nearly 90% occurring once; the ten biggest clones make up 10%. General observations from the study: Low normalized T-cell clonal expansion was additionally recorded for some nonresponders.

The receptor was isolated from an adult with an advanced solid tumor such as melanoma, head and neck, liver or kidney cancer. V is TRBV20-1 and J is TRBJ2-7; D not resolved. Sample: CD4+ or CD8+ T cells sorted from blood, taken in a trial of the OX40 agonist ivuxolimab. CDR3 DNA: TGCAGTGCTAGAGTTTCGGAGAAGCAGTACTTC. Its translation is CSARVSEKQYF.